A selection of T cell receptor beta chains follows, all from one sample in a study of T cells in Graves' hyperthyroidism and ophthalmopathy. One entry per CDR3 protein, called by TCRdb with MiXCR from the multiplex PCR reads. The sample consists of about 96,000 distinct CDR3 sequences, under 65% of them appearing once. The sequenced sample was blood. The source is a woman aged 40 to 55 with Graves' hyperthyroidism. CDR3s include the opening cysteine and the closing phenylalanine or tryptophan. A D gene is named only where the DNA matches it firmly. Rows give clone size only sometimes, using once, few, many, or a class for an expanded clone.

v_gene: TRBV10-3; abundance: many; d_gene: -; CDR3aa: CAISESGAGYTF
v_gene: TRBV10-2; abundance: many; d_gene: TRBD1; CDR3aa: CASSPGTGGGQPQHF
v_gene: TRBV19; abundance: -; d_gene: -; CDR3aa: CASSSGGDGAETQYF
v_gene: TRBV7-9; abundance: many; d_gene: -; CDR3aa: CASSPRDGSSPQETQYF
v_gene: TRBV29-1; abundance: -; d_gene: TRBD1; CDR3aa: CSVEGGTGEQYF
v_gene: TRBV7-8; abundance: many; d_gene: TRBD1; CDR3aa: CASSLRDRASGANVLTF
v_gene: TRBV5-1; abundance: -; d_gene: -; CDR3aa: CASSLAVTTGNTIYF
v_gene: TRBV20-1; abundance: -; d_gene: -; CDR3aa: CSARVGGQETQYF
v_gene: TRBV6-5; abundance: many; d_gene: -; CDR3aa: CASSPAGLSYEQYF
v_gene: TRBV2; abundance: many; d_gene: -; CDR3aa: CASATRDGTYEQYF
v_gene: TRBV6-6; abundance: many; d_gene: -; CDR3aa: CASSWGGNSPLHF
v_gene: TRBV12-3/TRBV12-4; abundance: once; d_gene: -; CDR3aa: CASSGTWRETQYF
v_gene: TRBV20-1; abundance: many; d_gene: TRBD2; CDR3aa: CSASPGTRGYEQYF
v_gene: TRBV10-3; abundance: few; d_gene: -; CDR3aa: CAISGLRGARGYTF
v_gene: TRBV2; abundance: many; d_gene: -; CDR3aa: CASNSFQGTDTQYF
v_gene: TRBV20-1; abundance: -; d_gene: -; CDR3aa: CSARVSNLGLNPSYEQYF
v_gene: TRBV12-3/TRBV12-4; abundance: -; d_gene: -; CDR3aa: CASSWGGNTEAFF
v_gene: TRBV12-3/TRBV12-4; abundance: -; d_gene: TRBD2; CDR3aa: CASSTGGPVDTQYF
v_gene: TRBV5-1; abundance: -; d_gene: -; CDR3aa: CASSGTLGTYEQYF
v_gene: TRBV2; abundance: few; d_gene: -; CDR3aa: CASSENVPLHF
v_gene: TRBV19; abundance: many; d_gene: TRBD1; CDR3aa: CASRSPGGGYGYTF
v_gene: TRBV7-9; abundance: few; d_gene: -; CDR3aa: CASSPHNPNTEAFF
v_gene: TRBV7-2; abundance: -; d_gene: -; CDR3aa: CATTSTAGTTEAFF
v_gene: TRBV15; abundance: -; d_gene: -; CDR3aa: CATSRVGSGRPNQPQHF
v_gene: TRBV29-1; abundance: -; d_gene: -; CDR3aa: CSVKDSSGNTIYF
v_gene: TRBV20-1; abundance: many; d_gene: TRBD1; CDR3aa: CSARVPGTGKDTQYF
v_gene: TRBV29-1; abundance: -; d_gene: TRBD1; CDR3aa: CSVGTGVDEKLFF
v_gene: TRBV29-1; abundance: once; d_gene: TRBD1; CDR3aa: CSVERDRANTIYF
v_gene: TRBV19; abundance: many; d_gene: -; CDR3aa: CASSKLYSNQPQHF
v_gene: TRBV7-2; abundance: many; d_gene: -; CDR3aa: CASSPVGWGRGQPQHF
v_gene: TRBV7-9; abundance: many; d_gene: -; CDR3aa: CASMSLPYEQYF
v_gene: TRBV11-1; abundance: once; d_gene: -; CDR3aa: CASRGFKGTVTEAFF
v_gene: TRBV25-1; abundance: few; d_gene: -; CDR3aa: CASSSYLGTYGYTF
v_gene: TRBV15; abundance: -; d_gene: -; CDR3aa: CATSRVGTRGENLFF